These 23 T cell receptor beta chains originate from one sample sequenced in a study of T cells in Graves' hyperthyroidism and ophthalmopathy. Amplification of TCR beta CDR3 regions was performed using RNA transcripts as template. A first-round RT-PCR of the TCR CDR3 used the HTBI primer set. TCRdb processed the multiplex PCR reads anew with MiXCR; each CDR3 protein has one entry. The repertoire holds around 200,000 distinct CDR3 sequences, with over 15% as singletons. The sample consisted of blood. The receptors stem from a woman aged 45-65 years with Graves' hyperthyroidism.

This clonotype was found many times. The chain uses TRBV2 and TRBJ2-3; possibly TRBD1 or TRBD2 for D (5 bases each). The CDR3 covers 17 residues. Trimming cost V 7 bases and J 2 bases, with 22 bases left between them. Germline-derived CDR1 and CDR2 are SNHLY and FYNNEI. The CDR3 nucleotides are TGTGCCAGCAATTACTTCAGGGACGGTGGGGACACAGATACGCAGTATTTT. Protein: CASNYFRDGGDTDTQYF.

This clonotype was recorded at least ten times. CDR3 protein: CATSGWGQGNKNEQFF. CDR3 coding DNA: TGTGCCACCAGTGGATGGGGACAGGGTAATAAGAATGAGCAGTTCTTC. This chain links TRBV24-1 with TRBJ2-1; 9 bases line up with TRBD1. The CDR3 totals 16 residues. Per germline, CDR1 KGHDR and CDR2 SFDVKD. With V trimmed by 5 bases and J by 7 bases, 11 bases remained unmatched.

CDR3: CASSSTGPYEQYF. CDR3 bases: TGTGCCAGCAGTTCGACAGGCCCCTACGAGCAGTACTTC. V usage is TRBV7-2 and J usage is TRBJ2-7; the D gene is possibly TRBD1 (6 bases). Trimming left V 6 bases short and J 2 bases short, with 11 bases between. This CDR3 has 13 residues. Germline loops: CDR1 SGHTA, CDR2 FQGNSA.

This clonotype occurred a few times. The CDR3, as DNA: TGTGCCAGCAGCCGAGGGTGGGGGGGAGAGACCCAGTACTTC. This encodes CASSRGWGGETQYF. The rearrangement links TRBV5-5 to TRBJ2-5, with 7 bases that match TRBD2. The CDR3 length is 14 residues. Per the germline V gene, CDR1 is SGHKS and CDR2 is YYEKEE (reference sequence). Trimming took 4 bases from V and 4 from J; bases not matched to a gene: 7. Full variable domain (rest looked up from reference TRBV5-5 and TRBJ2-5): DAGVTQSPTHLIKTRGQQVTLRCSPISGHKSVSWYQQVLGQGPQFIFQYYEKEERGRGNFPDRFSARQFPNYSSELNVNALLLGDSALYLCASSRGWGGETQYFGPGTRLLVL.

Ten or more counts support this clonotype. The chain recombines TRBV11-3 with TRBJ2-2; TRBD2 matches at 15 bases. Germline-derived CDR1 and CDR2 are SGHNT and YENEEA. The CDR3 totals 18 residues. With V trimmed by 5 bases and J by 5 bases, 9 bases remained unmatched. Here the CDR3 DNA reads TGTGCCAGCAGCGCAACCGGGACTAGCGGGGGGCCGACCGGGGAGCTGTTTTTT. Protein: CASSATGTSGGPTGELFF.

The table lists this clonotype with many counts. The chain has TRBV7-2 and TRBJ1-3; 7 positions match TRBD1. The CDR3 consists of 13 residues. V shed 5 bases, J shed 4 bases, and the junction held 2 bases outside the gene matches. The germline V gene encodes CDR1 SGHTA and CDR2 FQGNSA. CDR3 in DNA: TGTGCCAGCAGCAGGGACAGAGGAAACACCATATATTTT. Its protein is CASSRDRGNTIYF.

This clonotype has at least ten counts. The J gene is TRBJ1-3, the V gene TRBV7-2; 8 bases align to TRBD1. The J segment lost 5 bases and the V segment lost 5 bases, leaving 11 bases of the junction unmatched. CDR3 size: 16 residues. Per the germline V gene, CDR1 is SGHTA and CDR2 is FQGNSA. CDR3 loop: CASSPGRGLYRNTIYF. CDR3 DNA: TGTGCCAGCAGCCCCGGCAGGGGGCTTTACAGAAACACCATATATTTT.

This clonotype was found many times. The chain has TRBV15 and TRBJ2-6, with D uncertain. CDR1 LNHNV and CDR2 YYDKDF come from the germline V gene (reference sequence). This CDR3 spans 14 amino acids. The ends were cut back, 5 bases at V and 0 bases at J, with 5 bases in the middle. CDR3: CATSGYSGANVLTF. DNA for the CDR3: TGTGCCACCAGCGGGTACTCTGGGGCCAACGTCCTGACTTTC.

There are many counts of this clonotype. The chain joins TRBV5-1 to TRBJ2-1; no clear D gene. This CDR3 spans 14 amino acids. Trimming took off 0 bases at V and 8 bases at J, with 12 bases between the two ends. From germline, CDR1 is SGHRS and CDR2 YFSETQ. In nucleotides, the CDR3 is TGCGCCAGCAGCTTGGTTTCCATCGCGGATGAGCAGTTCTTC. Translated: CASSLVSIADEQFF.

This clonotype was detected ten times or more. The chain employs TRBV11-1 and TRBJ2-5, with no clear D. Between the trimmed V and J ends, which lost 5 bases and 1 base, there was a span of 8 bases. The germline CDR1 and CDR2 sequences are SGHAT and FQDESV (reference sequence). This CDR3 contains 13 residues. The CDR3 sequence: CASSIELQETQYF. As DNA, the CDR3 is TGTGCCAGCAGCATTGAGCTCCAAGAGACCCAGTACTTC.

CDR3 in amino acids: CASSLGGASRDRGLGEQFF. In DNA form, the CDR3 reads TGTGCCAGCAGCTTAGGGGGAGCGAGCCGGGACAGGGGGCTGGGTGAGCAGTTCTTC. The chain has TRBV11-3 and TRBJ2-1; 12 bases map to TRBD1. In germline, CDR1 is SGHNT, CDR2 YENEEA. V trimming: 1 base; J trimming: 9 bases; junction bases outside the gene matches: 16. The CDR3 has 19 residues.

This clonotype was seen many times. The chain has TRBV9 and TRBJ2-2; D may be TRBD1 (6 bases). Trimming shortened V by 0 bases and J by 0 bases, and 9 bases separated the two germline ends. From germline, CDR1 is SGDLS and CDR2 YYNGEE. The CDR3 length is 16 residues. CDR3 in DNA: TGTGCCAGCAGCGTAGCTACAGGGACGAACACCGGGGAGCTGTTTTTT. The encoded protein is CASSVATGTNTGELFF.

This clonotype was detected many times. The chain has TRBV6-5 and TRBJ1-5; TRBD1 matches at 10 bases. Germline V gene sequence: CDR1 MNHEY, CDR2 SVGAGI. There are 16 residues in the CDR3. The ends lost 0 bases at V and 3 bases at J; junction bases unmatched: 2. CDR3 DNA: TGTGCCAGCAGTTACTCGGGGACAGGGGACAATCAGCCCCAGCATTTT. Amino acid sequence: CASSYSGTGDNQPQHF.

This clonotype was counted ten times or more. This CDR3 is CASSRSPGGRGEAFF. The CDR3 coding sequence is TGTGCCAGCAGCCGCAGTCCAGGGGGCCGGGGTGAAGCTTTCTTT. J is TRBJ1-1 and V is TRBV12-3 or TRBV12-4, with 8 bases that match TRBD1. The CDR3 loop spans 15 amino acids. Trimming cost V 6 bases and J 7 bases; bases outside gene matches: 13.

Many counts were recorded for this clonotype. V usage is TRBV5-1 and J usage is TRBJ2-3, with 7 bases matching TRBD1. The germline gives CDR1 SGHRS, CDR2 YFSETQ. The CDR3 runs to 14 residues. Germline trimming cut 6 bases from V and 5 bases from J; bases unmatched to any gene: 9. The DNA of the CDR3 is TGCGCCAGCACCCAGGGGGAAAGGGGAGATACGCAGTATTTT. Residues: CASTQGERGDTQYF.

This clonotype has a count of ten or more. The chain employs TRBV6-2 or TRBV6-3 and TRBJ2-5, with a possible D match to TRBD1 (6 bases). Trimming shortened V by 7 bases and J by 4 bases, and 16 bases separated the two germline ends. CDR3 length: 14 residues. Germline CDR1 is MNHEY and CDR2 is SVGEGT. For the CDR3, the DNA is TGTGCCAGCAAGGAACAACAGGGAACAGAGACCCAGTACTTC. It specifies CASKEQQGTETQYF.

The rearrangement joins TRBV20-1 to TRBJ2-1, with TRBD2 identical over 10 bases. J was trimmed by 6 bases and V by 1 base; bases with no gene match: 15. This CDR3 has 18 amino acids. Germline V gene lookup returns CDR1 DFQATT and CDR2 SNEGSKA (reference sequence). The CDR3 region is CSARAGTSEGRVSNEQFF. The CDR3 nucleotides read TGCAGTGCTAGAGCCGGGACTAGCGAGGGGCGGGTGTCCAATGAGCAGTTCTTC.

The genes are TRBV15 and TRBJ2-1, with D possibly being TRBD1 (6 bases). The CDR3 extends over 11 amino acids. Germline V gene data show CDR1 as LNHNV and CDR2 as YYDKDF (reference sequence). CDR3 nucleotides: TGTGTCAGCCAGGGGACCAATGAGCAGTTCTTC. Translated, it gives CVSQGTNEQFF.

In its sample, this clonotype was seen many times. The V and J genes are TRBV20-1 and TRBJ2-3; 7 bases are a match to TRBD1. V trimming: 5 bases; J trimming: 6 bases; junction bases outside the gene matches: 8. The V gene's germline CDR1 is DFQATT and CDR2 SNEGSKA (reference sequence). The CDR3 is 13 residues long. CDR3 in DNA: TGCAGTGCTTACAGGGGTGTGCGCGATACGCAGTATTTT. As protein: CSAYRGVRDTQYF.

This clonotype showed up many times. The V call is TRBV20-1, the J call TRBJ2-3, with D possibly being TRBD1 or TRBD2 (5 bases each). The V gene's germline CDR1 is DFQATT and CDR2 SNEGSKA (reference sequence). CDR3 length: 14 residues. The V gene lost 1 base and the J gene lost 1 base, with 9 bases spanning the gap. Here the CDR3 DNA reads TGCAGTGCTAGAGCCGGGGCGGGCACAGATACGCAGTATTTT. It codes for CSARAGAGTDTQYF.

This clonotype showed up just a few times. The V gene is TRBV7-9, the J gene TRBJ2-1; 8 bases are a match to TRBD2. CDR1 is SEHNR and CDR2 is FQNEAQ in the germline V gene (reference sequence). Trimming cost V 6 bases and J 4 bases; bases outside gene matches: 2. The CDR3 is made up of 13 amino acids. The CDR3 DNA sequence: TGTGCCAGCAGACCGGGGGGGTACAATGAGCAGTTCTTC. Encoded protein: CASRPGGYNEQFF. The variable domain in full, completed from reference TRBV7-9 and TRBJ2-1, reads DTGVSQNPRHKITKRGQNVTFRCDPISEHNRLYWYRQTLGQGPEFLTYFQNEAQLEKSRLLSDRFSAERPKGSFSTLEIQRTEQGDSAMYLCASRPGGYNEQFFGPGTRLTVL.

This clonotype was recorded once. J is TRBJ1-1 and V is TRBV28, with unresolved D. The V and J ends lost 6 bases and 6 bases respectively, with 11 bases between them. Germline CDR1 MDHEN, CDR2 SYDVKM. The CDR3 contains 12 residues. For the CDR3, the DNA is TGTGCCAGCAGCGAGGTGGACGCTGAAGCTTTCTTT. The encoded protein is CASSEVDAEAFF.

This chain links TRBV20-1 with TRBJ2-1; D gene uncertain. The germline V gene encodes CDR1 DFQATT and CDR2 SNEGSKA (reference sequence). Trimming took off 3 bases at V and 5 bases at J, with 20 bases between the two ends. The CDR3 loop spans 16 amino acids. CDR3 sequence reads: CSASGLSTILNNEQFF. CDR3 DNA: TGCAGTGCTAGTGGGTTGTCTACCATTCTCAACAATGAGCAGTTCTTC.